This T cell receptor beta chain was obtained from a study of monozygotic twins with inflammatory bowel disease. The CDR3 consists of 16 residues. The germline V gene has CDR1 SGHRS and CDR2 YFSETQ. Using the 5' RACE reads, TCRdb records one entry per CDR3 protein without DNA. Seen in this sample are over 150,000 distinct CDR3 sequences; the ten most common clones hold roughly 2.3%. The receptor was isolated from a human donor with ulcerative colitis or Crohn's disease, or a healthy co-twin of an affected twin (not recorded which). The chain uses TRBV5-1 and TRBJ2-1; TCRdb picks TRBD2, but there is no DNA to check that call. Input material: blood. The CDR3 region is CASSFGLAGIYNEQFF.